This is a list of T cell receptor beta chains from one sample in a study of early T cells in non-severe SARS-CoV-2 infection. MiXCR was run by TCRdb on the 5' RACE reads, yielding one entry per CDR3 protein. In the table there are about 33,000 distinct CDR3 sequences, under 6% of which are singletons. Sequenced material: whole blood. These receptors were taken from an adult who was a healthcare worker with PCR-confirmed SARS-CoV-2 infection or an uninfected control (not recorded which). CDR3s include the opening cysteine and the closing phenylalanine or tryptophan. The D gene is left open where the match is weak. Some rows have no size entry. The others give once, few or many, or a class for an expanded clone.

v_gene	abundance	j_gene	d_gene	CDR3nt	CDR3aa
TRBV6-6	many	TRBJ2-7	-	TGTGCCAGCACCGGGGATTCCTACGAGCAGTACTTC	CASTGDSYEQYF
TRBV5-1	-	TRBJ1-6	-	TGCGCCAGCAGCAAACAGGAAGGGGAAAATTCACCCCTCCACTTT	CASSKQEGENSPLHF
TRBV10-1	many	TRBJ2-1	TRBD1	TGCGCCAGCAGTCCCCGACAGGGTGCGACTGAGCAGTTCTTC	CASSPRQGATEQFF
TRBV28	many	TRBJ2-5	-	TGTGCCAGCAGTGGAGGAAGGCAGACCCAGTACTTC	CASSGGRQTQYF
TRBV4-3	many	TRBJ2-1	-	TGCGCCAGCAGCCAAGATAAAAAACTTACGGTTGAGCAGTTCTTC	CASSQDKKLTVEQFF
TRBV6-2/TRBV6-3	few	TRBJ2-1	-	TGTGCCAGCAGTTACTCTTCCGGGACAGAGCAGTTCTTC	CASSYSSGTEQFF
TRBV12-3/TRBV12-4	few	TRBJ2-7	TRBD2	TGTGCCAGCAGTTTGGCCAGCGGGGGGCCCTACGAGCAGTACTTC	CASSLASGGPYEQYF
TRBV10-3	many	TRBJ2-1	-	TGTGCCATCAGTGAGTCGACGTCGTACAATGAGCAGTTCTTC	CAISESTSYNEQFF
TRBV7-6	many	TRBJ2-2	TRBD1	TGTGCCAGCAGTTTACCCCCAGGGGGCAACACCGGGGAGCTGTTTTTT	CASSLPPGGNTGELFF
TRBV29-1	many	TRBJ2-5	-	TGCAGCGTTGATAGGACAGAAGAGACCCAGTACTTC	CSVDRTEETQYF
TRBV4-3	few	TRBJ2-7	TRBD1	TGCGCCAGCAGCCAACAACCCCGGACAGGGGACAACGAGCAGTACTTC	CASSQQPRTGDNEQYF
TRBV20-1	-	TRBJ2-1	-	TGCAGTGCAAAAGAGGGGTACCGGGGCCGGATGTTCTTC	CSAKEGYRGRMFF
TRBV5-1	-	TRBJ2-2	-	TGCGCCAGCAACCTGGTGAACACCGGGGAGCTGTTTTTT	CASNLVNTGELFF
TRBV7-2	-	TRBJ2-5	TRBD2	TGTGCCAGCAGCTCCGGACTAGCCCTCTCCCAAGAGACCCAGTACTTC	CASSSGLALSQETQYF
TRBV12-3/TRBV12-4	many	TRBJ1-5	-	TGTGCCAGCAGTTTAGAAGTGCACCTTAGTTTTCAGCCCCAGCATTTT	CASSLEVHLSFQPQHF
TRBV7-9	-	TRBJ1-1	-	TGTGCCAGCAGCCAGGGAGGGGATGAAGCTTTCTTT	CASSQGGDEAFF
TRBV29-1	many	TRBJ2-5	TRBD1	TGCAGCGTGTCCCCGACAGGGAATCGAGAGACCCAGTACTTC	CSVSPTGNRETQYF
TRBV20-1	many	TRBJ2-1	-	TGCAGTGCTAGCGATAGCGGTTCTCCCTACAATGAGCAGTTCTTC	CSASDSGSPYNEQFF
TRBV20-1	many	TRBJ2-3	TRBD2	TGCAGTGCTAGTGGACTAGCGGGGGGCGGGGATACGCAGTATTTT	CSASGLAGGGDTQYF
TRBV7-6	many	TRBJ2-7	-	TGTGCCAGCAGCTTAGAGACAGGTAGCTCCTACGAGCAGTACTTC	CASSLETGSSYEQYF
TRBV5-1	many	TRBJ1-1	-	TGCGCCAGCAGCGCTAGACAGCAAATGAACACTGAAGCTTTCTTT	CASSARQQMNTEAFF
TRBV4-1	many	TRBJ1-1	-	TGCGCCAGCAGCCAAGATCCGATCGGGGCGGACACTGAAGCTTTCTTT	CASSQDPIGADTEAFF
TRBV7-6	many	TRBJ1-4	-	TGTGCCAGCAGCTTTCTTCCCGGGGCCACAAATGAAAAACTGTTTTTT	CASSFLPGATNEKLFF
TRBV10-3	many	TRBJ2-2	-	TGTGCCACCAGCACACGTTCCACCGGGGAGCTGTTTTTT	CATSTRSTGELFF
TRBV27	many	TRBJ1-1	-	TGTGCCAGCAGTCGAACACCGGGGTACACTGAAGCTTTCTTT	CASSRTPGYTEAFF
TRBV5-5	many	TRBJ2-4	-	TGTGCCAGCAGCTTGTCGCGGCTACAGTACTTC	CASSLSRLQYF
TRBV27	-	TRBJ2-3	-	TGTGCCAGCAGCCCTCAGGGAAGTGGCACAGATACGCAGTATTTT	CASSPQGSGTDTQYF
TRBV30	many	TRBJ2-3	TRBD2	TGTGCCTGGAGTGCCGCACTAGCGCATGCAGATACGCAGTATTTT	CAWSAALAHADTQYF
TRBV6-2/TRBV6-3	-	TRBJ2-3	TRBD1	TGTGCCAGCAGTCCCGGGACAGATAGCACAGATACGCAGTATTTT	CASSPGTDSTDTQYF
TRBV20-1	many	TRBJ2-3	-	TGCAGTGCTAGAGATATCGAGCGGAGGAGCACAGATACGCAGTATTTT	CSARDIERRSTDTQYF
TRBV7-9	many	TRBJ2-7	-	TGTGCCAGCGAGGACGGGAACATGCCCTACCCCGAGCAGTACTTC	CASEDGNMPYPEQYF
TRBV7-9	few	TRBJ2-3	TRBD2	TGTGCCAGCAGCAGTAGCGGGGGAGATACGCAGTATTTT	CASSSSGGDTQYF
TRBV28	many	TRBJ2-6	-	TGTGCCAGCAAGCGCCCCGGGGCCAACGTCCTGACTTTC	CASKRPGANVLTF
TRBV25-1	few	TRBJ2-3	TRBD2	TGTGCCAGCAGTGGGCCGGGCGGGGGGTACACAGATACGCAGTATTTT	CASSGPGGGYTDTQYF
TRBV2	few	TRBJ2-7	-	TGTGCCAGCAGTGGCTACGAGCAGTACTTC	CASSGYEQYF
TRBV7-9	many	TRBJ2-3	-	TGTGCCAGCAGCCTCTCTCCAGATACGCAGTATTTT	CASSLSPDTQYF
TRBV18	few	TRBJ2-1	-	TGTGCCAGCTCACCACCAGTTGGCGAGCAGTTCTTC	CASSPPVGEQFF
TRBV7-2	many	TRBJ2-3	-	TGTGCCAGCAGCTCCCCCCAGGAACCTAGCACAGATACGCAGTATTTT	CASSSPQEPSTDTQYF
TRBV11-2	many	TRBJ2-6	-	TGTGCCAGCAGCTTAGGCGGCGGCTCTGGGGCCAACGTCCTGACTTTC	CASSLGGGSGANVLTF
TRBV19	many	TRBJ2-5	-	TGTGCCAGTAGTATGGGCCTAGCTGCCGGCCAAGAGACCCAGTACTTC	CASSMGLAAGQETQYF
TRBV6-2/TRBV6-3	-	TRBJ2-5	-	TGTGCCAGCAGCCTAATGGGACGGGGATCAGGCCAGTACTTC	CASSLMGRGSGQYF